This T cell receptor (beta chain) was observed in a study of T cell changes during pregnancy in multiple sclerosis. TCRdb's copy holds only in-frame clones and misses some; the assay was immunoSEQ multiplex PCR. The sample carries 90,000 or so clones, 90% to 95% recorded once. The trim removed 1 base at V and 7 bases at J, leaving 13 bases unmatched. Germline loops: CDR1 SGDLS, CDR2 YYNGEE. The CDR3 is 17 residues long. This chain joins TRBV9 and TRBJ2-1, with 8 bases fitting TRBD2. This sequence was found in a female donor in good health, enrolled as a control in a pregnancy study. The starting material was peripheral blood, obtained after pregnancy. The CDR3 DNA is TGTGCCAGCAGCGTACATCCAGCGGGAGACGTATCAAATGAGCAGTTCTTC. Translation gives CASSVHPAGDVSNEQFF.